This TCR beta chain comes out of a study of T-cell reconstitution after alpha-beta-depleted transplantation in children. Study findings and constraints: Surviving recipient T cells and thymic progenitors accounted for the high day-60 TCRbeta diversity observed in some patients. As was reported, about two months after transplant, alpha-beta T cells came from several hundred expanded graft clones. Hyperexpanded clones declined; after one year, newly produced T cells mostly supplied diversity.

The CDR3 runs 11 residues. CDR1 is DFQATT and CDR2 is SNEGSKA in the germline V gene (reference sequence). V dropped 5 bases and J dropped 5; count of bases not matched to a gene: 2. Concerning this clonotype: The antigen is undetermined.

The TCRbeta library incorporated unique molecular identifiers. TCRdb fed the PCR reads into MiXCR, producing one record per CDR3 protein. The sample has about 240,000 distinct CDR3 sequences, about 23% seen once; the top ten hold roughly 2.6%. The source is a girl aged 2-10 years with Fanconi anemia, due to receive a stem cell transplant. Specimen: PBMCs, collected before TCRalphabeta/CD19-depleted stem cell transplant. The rearrangement joins TRBV20-1 to TRBJ2-5, with 7 positions matching TRBD1. The DNA of the CDR3 is TGCAGTGCTTACAGGGGTGAGACCCAGTACTTC. It encodes CSAYRGETQYF.